Below are 27 T cell receptor beta chains sequenced from a single sample in a study of beta chain features in type 1 diabetes (dated 2018 in TCRdb). The library was generated by the immunoSEQ multiplex PCR assay. The entire isolated RNA was reverse transcribed using the High Capacity cDNA Reverse Transcription Kit, and thus expressed TCRB transcripts were sequenced. Drawn from immuneACCESS, this table holds only the in-frame rearrangements with V and J called that TCRdb kept. Clones are partly lost; checked studies trace under half to an unresolved V gene and leave the rest unexplained. The sample table holds around 190,000 clones, of which about 13% were seen once. The ten largest clonotypes hold 0.62% of the sample. Sequenced input: central memory CD4+ T cells from blood. The source of these receptors is a woman younger than 35 in good health.

This clone was observed at least ten times. CDR3 protein: CASSYSGGGRYEQYF. The CDR3 nucleotides read TGTGCCAGCAGTTACTCGGGCGGCGGGAGGTACGAGCAGTACTTC. The chain joins TRBV6-5 to TRBJ2-7, with 8 positions matching TRBD2. Germline-derived CDR1 and CDR2 are MNHEY and SVGAGI. The CDR3 covers 15 residues. Trimming removed 0 bases from V and 4 bases from J; junction bases left unmatched: 5.

This clone was detected only a few times. The chain carries TRBV11-3 and TRBJ2-1; 8 bases agree with TRBD1. The CDR3 covers 15 residues. The germline V gene encodes CDR1 SGHNT and CDR2 YENEEA. V was pared by 5 bases and J by 1 base, with 4 bases of the junction left unmatched. The CDR3 DNA sequence: TGTGCCAGCAGCCAGGGACAGGTTTCCTACAATGAGCAGTTCTTC. It yields the protein CASSQGQVSYNEQFF.

This clone has more than one count but fewer than ten. The chain combines TRBV7-9 with TRBJ1-5; 9 nucleotides line up with TRBD1. CDR1 is SEHNR and CDR2 is FQNEAQ in the germline V gene (reference sequence). J was trimmed by 6 bases and V by 5 bases; bases with no gene match: 11. This CDR3 has 16 amino acids. Written as DNA, the CDR3 is TGTGCCAGCAGCCCCCCTGGGACAGGGAAGGCTCAGCCCCAGCATTTT. It is translated as CASSPPGTGKAQPQHF.

This clone came up a few times. The V call is TRBV7-3, the J call TRBJ2-2, with TRBD2 as a possible D gene (6 bases). Trimming cost V 6 bases and J 4 bases, with 15 bases left between them. The CDR3 spans 15 residues. Germline V gene sequence: CDR1 SGHTA, CDR2 FQGTGA. CDR3 bases: TGTGCCAGCAGGCGAACGGGAGATGTCACCGGGGAGCTGTTTTTT. Translated, it gives CASRRTGDVTGELFF.

The V and J genes are TRBV9 and TRBJ2-1; 8 positions agree with TRBD1. Unmatched junction bases numbered 0, after V lost 0 bases and J lost 1 base. The CDR3 contains 15 residues. Germline CDR1 is SGDLS and CDR2 is YYNGEE. The CDR3: CASSVGTGSYNEQFF. Here the CDR3 DNA reads TGTGCCAGCAGCGTAGGGACAGGGTCCTACAATGAGCAGTTCTTC.

This clone occurred a few times. The CDR3 loop is CASSLVRGSSYEQYF. DNA of the CDR3: TGTGCCAGCAGCTTAGTACGAGGAAGCTCCTACGAGCAGTACTTC. The V call is TRBV7-9, the J call TRBJ2-7; D call uncertain. The CDR3 totals 15 residues. The germline V and J ends were trimmed by 1 base and 0 bases, with 10 bases remaining between them. In germline, CDR1 is SEHNR, CDR2 FQNEAQ (reference sequence).

V is TRBV5-6 and J is TRBJ2-5; 10 bases map to TRBD2. J was trimmed by 5 bases and V by 0 bases; bases with no gene match: 7. Germline V lookup: CDR1 SGHDT, CDR2 YYEEEE. This CDR3 is 16 amino acids long. CDR3 residues: CASSLVAGGFGETQYF. Here the CDR3 DNA reads TGTGCCAGCAGCTTGGTAGCGGGGGGCTTCGGGGAGACCCAGTACTTC.

To note about this clone: The junction departs from germline at one end; a sequencing error may be responsible. The CDR3 here is CASSTLTGHEQLF. CDR3 coding DNA: TGTGCCAGCAGCACATTAACAGGGCATGAGCAGCTCTTC. The rearrangement uses TRBV7-3 and TRBJ2-1; D might be TRBD1 (6 bases). Germline loops: CDR1 SGHTA, CDR2 FQGTGA. This CDR3 comprises 13 residues. The whole variable domain, filled in from reference TRBV7-3 and TRBJ2-1, reads GAGVSQTPSNKVTEKGKYVELRCDPISGHTALYWYRQSLGQGPEFLIYFQGTGAADDSGLPNDRFFAVRPEGSVSTLKIQRTERGDSAVYLCASSTLTGHEQLFGPGTRLTVL.

This clone was found a few times. This sequence joins TRBV6-6 and TRBJ1-5; D is possibly TRBD1 (5 bases). Trimming stripped 5 bases from V and 11 bases from J, with 19 bases between. Germline loops: CDR1 MNHNY, CDR2 SVGAGI (reference sequence). The CDR3 contains 14 residues. CDR3 protein: CASSPPTGSGTQHF. CDR3 nucleotide sequence: TGTGCCAGCAGTCCCCCAACAGGTTCAGGGACCCAGCATTTT.

This clone has a handful of counts. This chain joins TRBV5-1 and TRBJ2-3; TRBD2 matches 10 bases. J gave up 6 bases and V 5 bases, and 9 bases lay outside the gene matches. The CDR3 is 15 amino acids. In germline, CDR1 is SGHRS, CDR2 YFSETQ. CDR3 loop: CASRLAGTGGDTQYF. The CDR3 DNA sequence: TGCGCCAGCAGACTAGCGGGAACGGGGGGCGATACGCAGTATTTT.

This clone came up a few times. The V and J genes are TRBV29-1 and TRBJ2-3; 8 bases fit TRBD1. The germline V gene encodes CDR1 SQVTM and CDR2 ANQGSEA. The length of the CDR3 is 14 residues. The V and J ends lost 7 bases and 5 bases, in that order; junction bases with no gene match: 11. In DNA, the CDR3 is TGCAGCGGCCTCTTGGACAGGGTGGAAGATACGCAGTATTTT. As protein: CSGLLDRVEDTQYF.

This clone came up a few times. The V call is TRBV9, the J call TRBJ2-5; 9 nucleotides align to TRBD2. With V trimmed by 4 bases and J by 2 bases, 6 bases remained unmatched. The length of the CDR3 is 15 residues. Germline V gene sequence: CDR1 SGDLS, CDR2 YYNGEE. CDR3 region: CASSPKGLAQETQYF. The CDR3 bases are TGTGCCAGCAGCCCTAAAGGACTAGCGCAAGAGACCCAGTACTTC.

This clone was seen a handful of times. This chain connects TRBV2 to TRBJ1-5, with 9 bases aligning to TRBD1. The CDR3 is 14 amino acids. V was pared by 4 bases and J by 9 bases, with 7 bases of the junction left unmatched. Germline CDR1 SNHLY, CDR2 FYNNEI. This CDR3 reads CASSGGQGISPQHF. The CDR3 DNA reads TGTGCCAGCAGTGGCGGACAGGGGATTTCGCCCCAGCATTTT.

There are a few counts of this clone. A junction boundary mismatches the germline segment, possibly from a read error. This chain uses TRBV14 with TRBJ2-7; the D gene is possibly TRBD2 (5 bases). Germline V gene data show CDR1 as SGHDN and CDR2 as FVKESK. CDR3 length: 14 amino acids. CDR3 sequence (DNA): TGTGCCAGCAGCCACGGCCCGGGGTCCTCCGAGCAGTACTTC. Translated, it gives CASSHGPGSSEQYF. Drawing the rest from reference TRBV14 and TRBJ2-7, the complete variable domain is EAGVTQFPSHSVIEKGQTVTLRCDPISGHDNLYWYRRVMGKEIKFLLHFVKESKQDESGMPNNRFLAERTGGTYSTLKVQPAELEDSGVYFCASSHGPGSSEQYFGPGTRLTVT.

The chain is built from TRBV6-1 and TRBJ2-7; 10 bases align to TRBD1. V was pared by 7 bases and J by 5 bases, with 5 bases of the junction left unmatched. This CDR3 has 13 residues. Germline V gives CDR1 MNHNS, CDR2 SASEGT. The CDR3: CASKWDRGDEQYF. The CDR3 region has the DNA TGTGCCAGCAAATGGGACAGGGGTGACGAGCAGTACTTC.

This clone turned up a few times. The gene calls are TRBV2 and TRBJ1-5; maybe TRBD1 (5 bases). V dropped 9 bases and J dropped 3 bases, with 18 bases sitting between them. This CDR3 has 15 residues. Germline V CDR1 and CDR2: SNHLY, FYNNEI. This chain's CDR3 is CASHPGGFPNQPQHF. Here the CDR3 DNA reads TGTGCCAGTCACCCCGGGGGGTTCCCCAATCAGCCCCAGCATTTT.

This clone was picked up many times. The chain combines TRBV29-1 with TRBJ1-2; no firm D call. Between the trimmed V and J ends, which lost 8 bases and 7 bases, there was a span of 14 bases. Germline CDR1 is SQVTM and CDR2 is ANQGSEA. The CDR3 covers 11 residues. The CDR3 region is CSLNDRGGYTF. CDR3 nucleotides: TGCAGCCTGAATGATCGAGGTGGCTACACCTTC.

This clone was observed a few times. This chain connects TRBV30 to TRBJ1-5; 10 nucleotides match TRBD1. CDR1 and CDR2 from the germline V gene are GTSNPN and SVGIG (reference sequence). The CDR3 is 16 amino acids. V gave up 3 bases and J gave up 4 bases; unmatched junction bases: 9. DNA for the CDR3: TGTGCCTGGAGCGTTACCGGGACAGGGGCTAATCAGCCCCAGCATTTT. Translated, it gives CAWSVTGTGANQPQHF.

Written as DNA, the CDR3 is TGTGCCAGCAGGTGGGGGGGGACAAACTATGGCTACACCTTC. This gives the protein CASRWGGTNYGYTF. V usage is TRBV28 and J usage is TRBJ1-2; D might be TRBD1 (6 bases). The V gene lost 6 bases and the J gene lost 2 bases, with 13 bases spanning the gap. Germline CDR1 is MDHEN and CDR2 is SYDVKM. The CDR3 sequence is 14 residues long.

The J gene is TRBJ1-2, the V gene TRBV2; possible D gene TRBD1, 6 bases. V lost 3 bases and J lost 7, with 9 bases in between. The germline V gene encodes CDR1 SNHLY and CDR2 FYNNEI. The CDR3 runs 12 residues. CDR3 nucleotides: TGTGCCAGCAGTGAGGGCAGGGGTGGCTACACCTTC. Translated, it gives CASSEGRGGYTF.

The table lists this clone with a few counts. The rearrangement uses TRBV15 and TRBJ2-1; 11 nucleotides agree with TRBD2. Germline V gene lookup returns CDR1 LNHNV and CDR2 YYDKDF (reference sequence). The CDR3 covers 14 residues. Germline trimming cut 1 base from V and 15 bases from J; bases unmatched to any gene: 8. CDR3 sequence reads: CATSRVRVAGGRFF. In DNA, the CDR3 is TGTGCCACCAGCAGAGTACGTGTAGCGGGAGGGCGGTTCTTC.

The chain recombines TRBV6-5 with TRBJ1-1, with 11 bases aligning to TRBD1. Germline CDR1 reads MNHEY; CDR2 reads SVGAGI. The CDR3 totals 12 residues. The J segment lost 10 bases and the V segment lost 10 bases, leaving 8 bases of the junction unmatched. The CDR3 protein is CATESDRGRAFF. Written as DNA, the CDR3 is TGTGCCACGGAATCGGACAGGGGGCGAGCTTTCTTT.

This clone was observed a few times. The chain couples TRBV29-1 to TRBJ2-7, with no clear D. V was trimmed by 4 bases and J by 5 bases, leaving 6 bases between them. This CDR3 is 10 amino acids long. The germline CDR1 and CDR2 sequences are SQVTM and ANQGSEA. The CDR3: CSVAGHEQYF. The CDR3 DNA sequence: TGCAGCGTTGCTGGCCACGAGCAGTACTTC.

This clone was recorded a few times. This chain uses TRBV5-6 with TRBJ1-5; 7 bases fit TRBD1. The V gene's germline CDR1 is SGHDT and CDR2 YYEEEE. CDR3 size: 15 residues. V shed 1 base and J 6 bases; nucleotides not matched to a gene: 7. The CDR3 sequence is CASSLWQGVGQPQHF. DNA for the CDR3: TGTGCCAGCAGCTTGTGGCAGGGGGTGGGTCAGCCCCAGCATTTT.

V is TRBV30 and J is TRBJ1-1; TRBD1 might be the D (5 bases). Trimming shortened V by 2 bases and J by 9 bases, and 13 bases separated the two germline ends. This CDR3 region has 12 residues. Germline V gene lookup returns CDR1 GTSNPN and CDR2 SVGIG (reference sequence). CDR3 sequence reads: CAWSPDRVKAFF. CDR3 sequence (DNA): TGTGCCTGGAGTCCCGACAGAGTAAAAGCTTTCTTT.

This clone was counted between two and nine times. The chain is built from TRBV11-1 and TRBJ1-5; D is unresolved. CDR1 and CDR2 (germline): SGHAT, FQDESV (reference sequence). V lost 5 bases and J lost 1, with 6 bases in between. CDR3 length: 13 residues. The CDR3: CASSAWSNQPQHF. The DNA for the CDR3 is TGTGCCAGCAGCGCGTGGAGCAATCAGCCCCAGCATTTT. Variable domain in full (rest from reference TRBV11-1 and TRBJ1-5): EAEVAQSPRYKITEKSQAVAFWCDPISGHATLYWYRQILGQGPELLVQFQDESVVDDSQLPKDRFSAERLKGVDSTLKIQPAELGDSAMYLCASSAWSNQPQHFGDGTRLSIL.

The chain recombines TRBV25-1 with TRBJ1-2; 7 bases fit TRBD1. V lost 6 bases to trimming and J lost 4 bases; unmatched junction nucleotides: 5. The CDR3 loop spans 13 amino acids. Germline CDR1 and CDR2: MGHDK and SYGVNS. The CDR3 DNA is TGTGCCAGCAGCGATCACAGGGGCTATGGCTACACCTTC. Its protein product is CASSDHRGYGYTF.